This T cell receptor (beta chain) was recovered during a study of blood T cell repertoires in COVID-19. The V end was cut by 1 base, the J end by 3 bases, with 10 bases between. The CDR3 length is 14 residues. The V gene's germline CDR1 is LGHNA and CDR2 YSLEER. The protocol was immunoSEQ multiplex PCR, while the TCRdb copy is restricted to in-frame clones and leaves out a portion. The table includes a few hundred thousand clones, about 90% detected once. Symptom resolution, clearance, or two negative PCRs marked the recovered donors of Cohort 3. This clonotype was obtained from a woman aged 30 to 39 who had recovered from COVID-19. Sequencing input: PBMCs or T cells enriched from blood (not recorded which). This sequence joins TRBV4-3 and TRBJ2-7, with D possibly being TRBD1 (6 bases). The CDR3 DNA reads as TGCGCCAGCAGCCAAGTGACAGGTTACTACGAGCAGTACTTC. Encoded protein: CASSQVTGYYEQYF.